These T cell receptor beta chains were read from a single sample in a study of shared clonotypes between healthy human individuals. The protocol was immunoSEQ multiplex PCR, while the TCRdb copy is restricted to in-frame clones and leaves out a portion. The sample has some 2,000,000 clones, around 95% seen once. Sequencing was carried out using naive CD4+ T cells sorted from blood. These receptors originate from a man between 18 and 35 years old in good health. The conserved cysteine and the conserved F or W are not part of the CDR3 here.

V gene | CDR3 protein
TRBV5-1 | ASSTRATGYEQY
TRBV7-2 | ASSLLGQGTYNEQF
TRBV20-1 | SASEIGYT
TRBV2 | ASSEEVGTTYEQY
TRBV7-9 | ASSQIVRGSGYT
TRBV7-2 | ASSLIDRSVNYGYT
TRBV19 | ASSTVNSNQPQH
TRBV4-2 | ASSQEAGLAKLF
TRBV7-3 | ASSLQVSGTCYEQY
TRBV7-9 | ASSFTVTGELF
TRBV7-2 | ASSLGLAGGPGEQY
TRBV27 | ASSPGQGVGDEQY
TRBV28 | ASSSVRDTYTGELF
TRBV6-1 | ASSETERGGTDTQY
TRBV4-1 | ASSPTRRGEQY
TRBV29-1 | SVGWRGQNTGELF
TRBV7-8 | ASSSQLAGGPEQY
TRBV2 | ASSEEAFGGYT
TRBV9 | ASSVAGLRESPLH
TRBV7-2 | ASSLSFGGTETQY
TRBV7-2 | ASSLGQGRYEQY
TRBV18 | ASSPPSEQYEQF
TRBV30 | AWSVTSLINTGELF
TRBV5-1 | ASSLGEGRHQPQH
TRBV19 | ASHEGSLAKNIQY
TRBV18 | ASSPTSGGPGDTQY
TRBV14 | ASSQGDSRLQRV
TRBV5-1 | ASSLEAPGTGELF
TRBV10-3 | AISQTSGDSYEQY
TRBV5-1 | ASSLDLGTGRGYGYT
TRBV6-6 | ASSGDRVNGANVLT
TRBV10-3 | AISSAGLSNGYT
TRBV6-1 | ASCRGVNQPQH
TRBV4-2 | ASSQGAGAETQY
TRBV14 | ASSQGATKAGELF
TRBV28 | ASSSRAGGFGADTQY
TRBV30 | AWSVQSVSPLH
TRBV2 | ASRLGTGAGYGYT
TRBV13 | ASSSGTGRAF
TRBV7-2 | ASSPQGGVSYEQY
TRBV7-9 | ASSLTSGATETQY